This T cell receptor (beta chain) originates from a study of blood T cell repertoires in COVID-19. Overall study context: The United States, Italy and Spain were the sources of the acute and convalescent COVID-19 samples. The analysed material was cDNA or gDNA that came from T cells, B-cell-depleted T cells, or PBMCs.

There are a few counts of this clone. Unmatched junction bases numbered 3, after V lost 3 bases and J lost 3 bases. CDR3 length: 15 amino acids. Germline V gives CDR1 PRHDT, CDR2 FYEKMQ (reference sequence). In the original analysis: Counts of nucleated cells, estimated from reference gene primer amplification, were obtained. Profiling relied on immunoSEQ multiplex PCR, and the TCRdb table lists in-frame clones only, not all of them. V and J calls and clone size come straight from that table; D and trimming were deduced from the DNA. The sample consists of approximately 260,000 clones, approximately 85% of them appearing once.

V and J are TRBV13 and TRBJ2-1; 9 bases fit TRBD2. The sample taken for sequencing was peripheral blood. This clonotype was sampled from a woman in her 70s with acute or convalescent COVID-19. The CDR3 spells CASSFQAGGYNEQFF. The CDR3 DNA reads as TGTGCCAGCAGCTTCCAAGCGGGGGGCTACAATGAGCAGTTCTTC.